This TCR beta chain was sequenced in a study of naive and memory T cell subsets. This clonotype has a count of ten or more. Its antigen is currently unknown. The study's findings and limits: Potentially, T cell activation and differentiation skew this RNA-based measurement.

Whole-blood samples were more than 2 ml of peripheral blood from healthy adult volunteers. TCR cDNA received a 3' ligated oligonucleotide that carried a UMI. Cells were not sorted; total RNA input targeted roughly 1 to 1,100 ng. For blood and skin samples, reverse transcription used TCR alpha and beta constant primers. The SP2 primer and nested alpha and beta constant region primers amplified ligated cDNA in four rounds. TCRdb re-derived calls from the 5' RACE reads in MiXCR, one entry per CDR3 protein. The table has 20,000 to 25,000 distinct CDR3 sequences, about 4.4% seen once. The CDR3 extends over 15 amino acids. V lost 2 bases and J 0 bases, leaving 8 bases between the germline ends. The V gene's germline CDR1 is MDHEN and CDR2 SYDVKM.

This sequence was found in a male donor in good health. The gene calls are TRBV28 and TRBJ1-5; D remains ambiguous. This CDR3 reads CASSLAFNSNQPQHF. CDR3 nucleotide sequence: TGTGCCAGCAGTTTAGCGTTCAATAGCAATCAGCCCCAGCATTTT.